The subject of this entry is one T cell receptor (beta chain). Its specificity is unknown. The data are from a study of a mutant IDH1 vaccine in newly diagnosed glioma. Study summary: Before enrollment, patients got radiotherapy alone, temozolomide alone, or mostly the combination.

CDR1 SGHVS and CDR2 FQNEAQ come from the germline V gene. The CDR3 extends over 16 amino acids. With 1 base removed from V and 0 bases from J, the gap between germline ends came to 12 bases. Study-level results: Pseudoprogression appears to have had no connection to changes in top peripheral T cell clonotypes.

Produced via immunoSEQ multiplex PCR; TCRdb's table is partial and in-frame only. The table records roughly 48,000 clones, about 79% of them present only once. Time point in this sample: week 35, safety follow-up. In the vaccine, a single dose held 300 ug of the mutant IDH1 20-mer peptide, along with topical imiquimod. Across weeks 1, 3, 5, 7, 11, 15, 19 and 23, patients received a vaccination each time, eight in all. Each donor presented with a new WHO grade 3 or 4 astrocytoma that tested IDH1-mutant and showed ATRX loss. Material: PBMCs, obtained from a glioma patient whose treatment included an IDH1 peptide vaccine. The V and J genes are TRBV7-8 and TRBJ2-5; D is uncertain. This clonotype was obtained from a man aged 35 to 55 with glioma. CDR3 nucleotides: TGTGCCAGCAGCTTAGTCGGACGAGAGTACCAAGAGACCCAGTACTTC. The encoded protein is CASSLVGREYQETQYF.